A single sample gave rise to the 30 T cell receptor beta chains below, sequenced in a study of OX40 agonist ivuxolimab in advanced cancers. The repertoire was sequenced with immunoSEQ multiplex PCR; TCRdb's copy has only in-frame clones and lacks some. The sample has about 75,000 clones, roughly nine tenths seen once. Sequences were derived from CD4+ or CD8+ T cells sorted from blood, sampled in a trial of the OX40 agonist ivuxolimab. The source of these receptors is an adult with an advanced solid tumor such as melanoma, head and neck, liver or kidney cancer.

The chain carries TRBV9 and TRBJ2-7; perhaps TRBD1 as D (7 bases). Germline assignment: CDR1 SGDLS and CDR2 YYNGEE. Trimming removed 0 bases at V and 4 bases at J, with 11 bases between. The CDR3 spans 14 residues. The CDR3 spells CASSVGQGGYEQYF. The CDR3 coding sequence is TGTGCCAGCAGCGTAGGCCAGGGGGGATACGAGCAGTACTTC.

This sequence joins TRBV7-2 and TRBJ2-5; either TRBD1 or TRBD2 may supply D (6 bases each). The last part of the DNA fits TRBJ2-7 better; the J call may be wrong. Germline V gives CDR1 SGHTA, CDR2 FQGNSA. The CDR3 contains 14 residues. CDR3 residues: CASSLAGGEYEQYF. The CDR3 nucleotides read TGTGCCAGCAGCTTAGCGGGGGGCGAATACGAGCAGTACTTC.

This clone was picked up one time. The J gene is TRBJ2-3, the V gene TRBV19; possibly TRBD2 for D (5 bases). Trimming removed 0 bases at V and 4 bases at J, with 11 bases between. The CDR3 runs 15 residues. CDR1 LNHDA and CDR2 SQIVND come from the germline V gene (reference sequence). CDR3 region: CASSIDLARADTQYF. In DNA, the CDR3 is TGTGCCAGTAGTATAGATCTAGCTCGTGCAGATACGCAGTATTTT.

The J gene is TRBJ2-7, the V gene TRBV29-1; D not resolved. The V end lost 5 bases, the J end lost 2 bases, and 7 bases lay between the germline ends. Germline assignment: CDR1 SQVTM and CDR2 ANQGSEA. The CDR3 is made up of 11 amino acids. This chain's CDR3 is CSVRSTYEQYF. CDR3 coding DNA: TGCAGCGTTAGGTCAACCTACGAGCAGTACTTC.

The chain links TRBV7-9 to TRBJ2-7; 9 bases align to TRBD1. The germline gives CDR1 SEHNR, CDR2 FQNEAQ (reference sequence). The CDR3 has 11 residues. J lost 12 bases, V lost 5 bases, and 5 bases had no gene match. The CDR3 protein is CASSPGQGLYF. The CDR3 nucleotides read TGTGCCAGCAGCCCGGGACAGGGTTTGTACTTC.

This chain links TRBV7-4 with TRBJ2-6; D could derive from TRBD1 or TRBD2 (5 bases each). Germline V CDR1 and CDR2: SGHVT, SQSDAQ. The CDR3 covers 18 residues. V shed 5 bases and J shed 5 bases, with 22 bases lying between them. The DNA of the CDR3 is TGTGCCAGCAGCACTAGGGGCAGCTCACAAAGTCGGGCCAACGTCCTGACTTTC. It encodes CASSTRGSSQSRANVLTF. Drawing the rest from reference TRBV7-4 and TRBJ2-6, the complete variable domain is GAGVSQSPRYKVAKRGRDVALRCDSISGHVTLYWYRQTLGQGSEVLTYSQSDAQRDKSGRPSGRFSAERPERSVSTLKIQRTEQGDSAVYLCASSTRGSSQSRANVLTFGAGSRLTVL.

This chain joins TRBV11-2 and TRBJ2-7; TRBD2 agrees at 8 bases. CDR3 length equals 17 residues. Per germline, CDR1 SGHAT and CDR2 FQNNGV. With 5 bases clipped from V and 3 bases from J, the junction kept 15 bases outside the gene matches. CDR3 nucleotides: TGTGCCAGCAGCCGCTGGGACGGGAGCGGGGGAAACTACGAGCAGTACTTC. Translating it yields CASSRWDGSGGNYEQYF. The full variable domain, with the rest looked up from reference TRBV11-2 and TRBJ2-7, is EAGVAQSPRYKIIEKRQSVAFWCNPISGHATLYWYQQILGQGPKLLIQFQNNGVVDDSQLPKDRFSAERLKGVDSTLKIQPAKLEDSAVYLCASSRWDGSGGNYEQYFGPGTRLTVT.

This chain links TRBV6-5 with TRBJ2-6; D unresolved. Per germline, CDR1 MNHEY and CDR2 SVGAGI. V gave up 6 bases and J gave up 2 bases, with 11 bases separating them. The CDR3 covers 15 residues. The CDR3 loop is CASRTGGPGANVLTF. The CDR3 bases are TGTGCCAGCAGGACGGGCGGTCCTGGGGCCAACGTCCTGACTTTC.

The chain combines TRBV5-1 with TRBJ2-2, with TRBD1 identical over 7 bases. The germline V gene has CDR1 SGHRS and CDR2 YFSETQ. The CDR3 totals 15 residues. J gave up 1 base and V 4 bases, and 4 bases lay outside the gene matches. The CDR3 region is CASSGRTGNTGELFF. The CDR3 bases are TGCGCCAGCAGCGGGCGGACAGGGAACACCGGGGAGCTGTTTTTT.

The V gene is TRBV7-3, the J gene TRBJ1-6; tentative D call: TRBD1 (6 bases). This CDR3 comprises 15 residues. Germline CDR1 and CDR2: SGHTA and FQGTGA. V was clipped by 4 bases and J by 6 bases, with 13 bases between them. The CDR3: CASSSLGGGNSPLHF. CDR3 in DNA: TGTGCCAGCAGCTCCTTGGGAGGGGGTAATTCACCCCTCCACTTT.

The table lists this clone with a few counts. The rearrangement links TRBV5-4 to TRBJ2-2, with D unclear. There are 16 residues in the CDR3. The V and J ends lost 0 bases and 2 bases respectively, with 11 bases between them. Looked up from germline, CDR1 is SGHNT and CDR2 is YYREEE (reference sequence). The CDR3 region has the DNA TGTGCCAGCAGCTTGGAAGGTTCAGCCAACACCGGGGAGCTGTTTTTT. Its protein is CASSLEGSANTGELFF.

The rearrangement uses TRBV7-8 and TRBJ2-2, with 10 bases lining up with TRBD2. The V gene's germline CDR1 is SGHVS and CDR2 FQNEAQ. With V trimmed by 5 bases and J by 4 bases, 7 bases remained unmatched. The CDR3 is made up of 16 amino acids. The CDR3 nucleotides read TGTGCCAGCAGCGAGAGTAGCGGGAGGTTCACCGGGGAGCTGTTTTTT. This codes for CASSESSGRFTGELFF.

This rearrangement joins TRBV20-1 to TRBJ2-7; D ambiguous. CDR1 is DFQATT and CDR2 is SNEGSKA in the germline V gene (reference sequence). The V and J ends lost 5 bases and 6 bases respectively, with 11 bases between them. The CDR3 spans 11 residues. Here the CDR3 reads CSAARTFEQYF. The CDR3 coding sequence is TGCAGTGCTGCCAGGACCTTCGAGCAGTACTTC.

The J gene is TRBJ2-3, the V gene TRBV6-1, with D possibly matching TRBD1 (6 bases). Germline assignment: CDR1 MNHNS and CDR2 SASEGT. V was cut by 4 bases and J by 1 base, with 21 bases left in between. The CDR3 is made up of 18 amino acids. The CDR3 nucleotides read TGTGCCAGCAGTGCGGGATCAGGGAAGGGGGTTGGCACAGATACGCAGTATTTT. Amino acids: CASSAGSGKGVGTDTQYF.

The rearrangement joins TRBV9 to TRBJ2-3; D not certain. V was cut by 3 bases and J by 2 bases, with 10 bases left in between. The CDR3 contains 14 residues. Germline lookup yields CDR1 SGDLS and CDR2 YYNGEE. The DNA of the CDR3 is TGTGCCAGCAGCGCGGGCCCAAACACAGATACGCAGTATTTT. It specifies CASSAGPNTDTQYF.

J is TRBJ1-4 and V is TRBV27, with D maybe TRBD1 (6 bases). The germline V gene encodes CDR1 MNHEY and CDR2 SMNVEV (reference sequence). Trimming took 5 bases from V and 4 from J, leaving 14 bases between them. The CDR3 has 15 residues. CDR3 nucleotides: TGTGCCAGCAGTGCCCGGACAGTGCTTAATGAAAAACTGTTTTTT. Residues: CASSARTVLNEKLFF. Full variable domain (missing parts from reference TRBV27 and TRBJ1-4): EAQVTQNPRYLITVTGKKLTVTCSQNMNHEYMSWYRQDPGLGLRQIYYSMNVEVTDKGDVPEGYKVSRKEKRNFPLILESPSPNQTSLYFCASSARTVLNEKLFFGSGTQLSVL.

V gene TRBV29-1 combines with J gene TRBJ2-1; D possibly uses TRBD1 or TRBD2 (7 bases each). The germline gives CDR1 SQVTM, CDR2 ANQGSEA. CDR3 length: 14 residues. Trimming removed 6 bases from V and 5 bases from J, with 17 bases in between. The CDR3 here is CSVDREGSDNEQFF. CDR3 bases: TGCAGCGTAGACAGGGAGGGGTCCGACAATGAGCAGTTCTTC.

The chain couples TRBV25-1 to TRBJ1-1; possible D gene TRBD1, 6 bases. The V end lost 3 bases, the J end lost 5 bases, and 13 bases lay between the germline ends. The CDR3 covers 14 residues. Germline V gene sequence: CDR1 MGHDK, CDR2 SYGVNS. The CDR3 loop reads CASSDQGGGTEAFF. The CDR3 DNA reads TGTGCCAGCAGTGACCAGGGAGGGGGAACTGAAGCTTTCTTT.

The chain couples TRBV9 to TRBJ2-2; no definite D call. With 0 bases removed from V and 3 bases from J, the gap between germline ends came to 9 bases. This CDR3 has 15 amino acids. CDR1 and CDR2 from the germline V gene are SGDLS and YYNGEE. CDR3: CASSVVTDHTGELFF. CDR3 DNA sequence: TGTGCCAGCAGCGTAGTAACAGATCACACCGGGGAGCTGTTTTTT.

This chain joins TRBV7-9 and TRBJ2-3; a possible D gene is TRBD1 (6 bases). Trimming removed 5 bases from V and 0 bases from J, with 15 bases in between. This CDR3 has 16 residues. Germline lookup yields CDR1 SEHNR and CDR2 FQNEAQ (reference sequence). CDR3 nucleotide sequence: TGTGCCAGCAGCGTAATGCAGGGGATGAGCACAGATACGCAGTATTTT. As protein: CASSVMQGMSTDTQYF. The full variable domain, with the rest looked up from reference TRBV7-9 and TRBJ2-3, is DTGVSQNPRHKITKRGQNVTFRCDPISEHNRLYWYRQTLGQGPEFLTYFQNEAQLEKSRLLSDRFSAERPKGSFSTLEIQRTEQGDSAMYLCASSVMQGMSTDTQYFGPGTRLTVL.

The CDR3 nucleotides read TGTGCCAGCAGCTTAGGTGCGGGTCAGCCCCAGCATTTT. Amino acid sequence: CASSLGAGQPQHF. The chain is built from TRBV7-2 and TRBJ1-5; D is unclear. Trimming stripped 1 base from V and 6 bases from J, with 7 bases between. Germline-derived CDR1 and CDR2 are SGHTA and FQGNSA. The CDR3 loop spans 13 amino acids.

V usage is TRBV15 and J usage is TRBJ2-1, with 10 bases fitting TRBD1. Germline trimming cut 3 bases from V and 3 bases from J; bases unmatched to any gene: 5. CDR3 size: 16 residues. Germline CDR1 and CDR2: LNHNV and YYDKDF (reference sequence). CDR3 bases: TGTGCCACCAGCAGGCCCGGGACAGGGGACTACAATGAGCAGTTCTTC. Translating gives CATSRPGTGDYNEQFF.

J is TRBJ1-2 and V is TRBV5-1; D is unresolved. V was trimmed by 4 bases and J by 5 bases, leaving 15 bases between them. The CDR3 has 14 amino acids. In germline, CDR1 is SGHRS, CDR2 YFSETQ. The CDR3 coding sequence is TGCGCCAGCAGCCCGACTGGAGAGATTTATGGCTACACCTTC. Amino acid sequence: CASSPTGEIYGYTF.

V usage is TRBV19 and J usage is TRBJ1-2; possible D gene TRBD1, 5 bases. From germline, CDR1 is LNHDA and CDR2 SQIVND (reference sequence). Trimming shortened V by 5 bases and J by 8 bases, and 24 bases separated the two germline ends. The CDR3 covers 16 residues. Here the CDR3 DNA reads TGTGCCAGTAGTGCCCGGGGGGGTCGGACTCACCGCGGCTACACCTTC. This sequence encodes CASSARGGRTHRGYTF.

The chain joins TRBV10-1 to TRBJ2-1; the match to TRBD2 covers 10 bases. The germline V gene encodes CDR1 WNHNN and CDR2 SYGVQD (reference sequence). Trimming cost V 4 bases and J 10 bases; bases outside gene matches: 13. The CDR3 is 16 amino acids. The CDR3, as DNA: TGCGCCAGCAGTGTATCCGGGACTAGCGTATTAAGAGAGCAGTTCTTC. As protein: CASSVSGTSVLREQFF.

The gene calls are TRBV11-2 and TRBJ2-5, with D unclear. In germline, CDR1 is SGHAT, CDR2 FQNNGV. Trimming shortened V by 1 base and J by 1 base, and 4 bases separated the two germline ends. The length of the CDR3 is 13 residues. DNA for the CDR3: TGTGCCAGCAGCTTAGGACCCCAAGAGACCCAGTACTTC. Its translation: CASSLGPQETQYF.

The chain employs TRBV27 and TRBJ2-7, with TRBD1 as a possible D gene (5 bases). This CDR3 spans 13 amino acids. CDR1 is MNHEY, CDR2 SMNVEV, per germline (reference sequence). Deletions cut 6 bases from V and 6 bases from J, with 15 bases between. The CDR3: CASSSAQGGEQYF. The CDR3 nucleotides read TGTGCCAGCAGCTCAGCCCAGGGCGGCGAGCAGTACTTC.

The CDR3 DNA is TGTGCCAGCAGTGCAGGCCAGAGTACTGAAGCTTTCTTT. It codes for CASSAGQSTEAFF. This chain connects TRBV6-4 to TRBJ1-1, with D unclear. CDR1 MRHNA and CDR2 SNTAGT come from the germline V gene. This CDR3 contains 13 residues. V was trimmed by 4 bases and J by 5 bases, leaving 11 bases between them.

The chain joins TRBV29-1 to TRBJ2-3; 8 bases fit TRBD1. The junction had 3 bases not matched to a gene; V was cut back by 1 base and J by 6 bases. Germline V gene lookup returns CDR1 SQVTM and CDR2 ANQGSEA. The CDR3 totals 13 residues. The CDR3, as DNA: TGCAGCGTTGAAGCAAACAGGGGGGATACGCAGTATTTT. Its translation: CSVEANRGDTQYF.

This chain uses TRBV18 with TRBJ1-5, with TRBD1 matching over 8 bases. This CDR3 spans 17 amino acids. The V segment lost 3 bases and the J segment 2 bases; nucleotides outside the gene matches: 9. CDR1 and CDR2 (germline): KGHSH, LQKENI. DNA for the CDR3: TGTGCCAGCTCACCCCCCGGACAGGGATTTGGCAATCAGCCCCAGCATTTT. It encodes CASSPPGQGFGNQPQHF.